This T cell receptor (beta chain) was obtained from a study of blood T cells in healthy people across ages. Trimming took 4 bases from V and 2 from J; bases not matched to a gene: 6. This CDR3 region has 15 residues. CDR1 and CDR2 from the germline V gene are MNHEY and SMNVEV (reference sequence). General study points: Long-lived and aged donors differed, with more naive CD4+ cells and higher diversity in the long-lived. Considered underestimates were the diversity estimates obtained from one million T cells. Percentage of naive T cells showed a strong correlation with TCR beta diversity.

At least 6.5 million PBMCs were isolated per sample. PCR was performed a second time for about 7 to 12 cycles using a sample-barcoded 5' primer and a J-beta primer mix. Using its own MiXCR run on the 5' RACE reads, TCRdb lists one record per CDR3 protein. The profile shows approximately 770,000 distinct CDR3 sequences, 58% of them singletons. This clonotype was detected a few times. Its antigen is still unknown. The receptor's source is a man younger than 45 in good health. V is TRBV27 and J is TRBJ2-7, with TRBD1 matching 9 bases. Material for sequencing was blood. The CDR3 is CASSSRDRVPYEQYF. DNA for the CDR3: TGTGCCAGCAGTTCCCGGGACAGGGTACCCTACGAGCAGTACTTC.